The source of this T cell receptor beta chain is a study of sequential checkpoint blockade in melanoma. Study at large: Arm A got nivolumab then ipilimumab; arm B the reverse, 1:1.

Treatment given: randomized to nivolumab then ipilimumab (arm A) or the reverse (arm B). DNA-damaging chemotherapy had not been given to any patient beforehand. From thawed PBMCs, live CD3+CD8+ cells negative for CD19 and CD56 were sorted. Assay: immunoSEQ multiplex PCR; the TCRdb copy retains only in-frame clones and omits some. The data contain 25,000 to 35,000 clones, approximately 91% of them singletons. Germline lookup yields CDR1 SGHRS and CDR2 YFSETQ. The CDR3 sequence is 15 residues long. Trimming removed 4 bases from V and 1 base from J; junction bases left unmatched: 4. This sample comprised CD8+ T cells sorted from blood (inferred from file names), obtained from a patient given nivolumab and ipilimumab in sequence. The receptor was derived from a human donor with melanoma. The chain carries TRBV5-1 and TRBJ1-3, with 8 bases lining up with TRBD1. This CDR3 is CASSLDRVSGNTIYF. The CDR3 DNA is TGCGCCAGCAGCCTGGACAGGGTGTCTGGAAACACCATATATTTT. The full variable domain, rest sourced from reference TRBV5-1 and TRBJ1-3, is KAGVTQTPRYLIKTRGQQVTLSCSPISGHRSVSWYQQTPGQGLQFLFEYFSETQRNKGNFPGRFSGRQFSNSRSEMNVSTLELGDSALYLCASSLDRVSGNTIYFGEGSWLTVV.